The present T cell receptor (beta chain) was sequenced within a study of cytomegalovirus exposure and HLA in healthy donors. About the study: An early release of data contained roughly 90 million unique TCRs, which came from HLA-typed donors.

Both 60 Vbeta primers and 13 Jbeta primers went into the PCR. Assay used: immunoSEQ multiplex PCR; TCRdb lists only in-frame clones, some missing. The sample has about 160,000 clones, 80% to 90% seen once. The study's findings and limits: Later, an analysis showed that TCR beta chains associated with HLA were more clonally expanded than others that were equally common. Specificity for CMV antigens was confirmed in vitro for a few of the CMV-associated chains.

The table lists this clone with a count of one. Antigen unknown. The CDR3 consists of 14 residues. The V gene's germline CDR1 is LGHNA and CDR2 YSLEER. Deletions cut 4 bases from V and 4 bases from J, with 10 bases between. Material for sequencing was PBMCs. The clonotype comes from a man between 18 and 29 years old in good health and CMV-seropositive. V is TRBV4-3 and J is TRBJ1-4; D is unresolved. CDR3 sequence reads: CASSRDPDNEKLFF. As DNA, the CDR3 is TGCGCCAGCAGCCGAGACCCAGATAATGAAAAACTGTTTTTT.